The 32 T cell receptor beta chains below all came from one sample that was sequenced in a study of long-term antiretroviral therapy in people with HIV (dated 2022 in TCRdb). The immunoSEQ hsTCRB v3.0 assay was used at survey level resolution to sequence the TRB variable region. Held by TCRdb, this immuneACCESS table contains in-frame sequences only and omits some clones. Under half of the omission traces to an unresolved V gene where checked; the cause of the rest is unknown. The sample table holds 30,000 to 40,000 clones, of which approximately 86% were seen once. In total, the top ten clones hold about 4% of the sample. The material sequenced was unsorted PBMCs, taken just before starting antiretroviral therapy. Receptor source: a young woman with HIV.

This chain uses TRBV7-2 with TRBJ2-5, with D unclear. CDR3 size: 13 residues. The germline CDR1 and CDR2 sequences are SGHTA and FQGNSA. V lost 4 bases, J lost 5 bases, and 11 bases lay in between. The CDR3 region has the DNA TGTGCCAGCAGCTCGGATATTGGGGAGACCCAGTACTTC. Translating it yields CASSSDIGETQYF.

The chain recombines TRBV7-8 with TRBJ2-5; the D gene is possibly TRBD2 (6 bases). Trimming took off 2 bases at V and 3 bases at J, with 13 bases between the two ends. Looked up from germline, CDR1 is SGHVS and CDR2 is FQNEAQ. This CDR3 is built from 15 residues. CDR3 sequence reads: CASSLRGGREETQYF. The CDR3 DNA reads TGTGCCAGCAGCTTAAGGGGAGGCAGGGAAGAGACCCAGTACTTC.

The CDR3 DNA follows: TGTGCCAGCAGCTTAGTACTACCCCGAGGGGAGACCCAGTACTTC. Protein: CASSLVLPRGETQYF. The chain carries TRBV7-9 and TRBJ2-5; a weak D match, TRBD2 (5 bases). This CDR3 has 15 amino acids. Germline V gene data show CDR1 as SEHNR and CDR2 as FQNEAQ (reference sequence). V was cut by 1 base and J by 5 bases, with 14 bases left in between.

The J gene is TRBJ1-5, the V gene TRBV5-5, with D tentatively TRBD1 (5 bases). Germline lookup yields CDR1 SGHKS and CDR2 YYEKEE (reference sequence). The CDR3 is 20 residues long. Between the trimmed V and J ends, which lost 0 bases and 7 bases, there was a span of 29 bases. The CDR3 is CASSLDVWGDGSLEGQPQHF. In DNA form, the CDR3 reads TGTGCCAGCAGCTTGGACGTATGGGGGGACGGATCGCTGGAGGGGCAGCCCCAGCATTTT.

V is TRBV28 and J is TRBJ1-2; D remains unclear. Germline-derived CDR1 and CDR2 are MDHEN and SYDVKM. The ends were cut back, 3 bases at V and 1 base at J, with 0 bases in the middle. This CDR3 comprises 11 residues. The CDR3 loop is CASSFNYGYTF. Written as DNA, the CDR3 is TGTGCCAGCAGTTTTAACTATGGCTACACCTTC.

The rearrangement uses TRBV29-1 and TRBJ2-1; 11 bases map to TRBD2. V shed 4 bases, J shed 2 bases, and the junction held 10 bases outside the gene matches. This CDR3 has 17 amino acids. Germline assignment: CDR1 SQVTM and CDR2 ANQGSEA. CDR3 sequence reads: CSVAISGRASPYNEQFF. CDR3 nucleotide sequence: TGCAGCGTTGCCATTAGCGGGAGGGCAAGCCCCTACAATGAGCAGTTCTTC.

The chain employs TRBV27 and TRBJ2-7; D remains unclear. The CDR3 is 12 amino acids. V was cut by 5 bases and J by 2 bases, with 7 bases left in between. CDR1 and CDR2 from the germline V gene are MNHEY and SMNVEV (reference sequence). The DNA for the CDR3 is TGTGCCAGCAGTGGCGGTACCTACGAGCAGTACTTC. This sequence encodes CASSGGTYEQYF.

This rearrangement joins TRBV6-5 to TRBJ2-5; maybe TRBD2 (6 bases). Per the germline V gene, CDR1 is MNHEY and CDR2 is SVGAGI. V lost 4 bases, J lost 4 bases, and 16 bases lay in between. This CDR3 spans 15 amino acids. The CDR3 region is CASSFSGRYGETQYF. CDR3 coding DNA: TGTGCCAGCAGTTTTTCAGGGAGGTACGGAGAGACCCAGTACTTC.

This clone was counted a few times. V gene TRBV7-3 combines with J gene TRBJ2-1; D perhaps matches TRBD2 (6 bases). The V gene's germline CDR1 is SGHTA and CDR2 FQGTGA. The ends were cut back, 0 bases at V and 3 bases at J, with 12 bases in the middle. This CDR3 has 16 amino acids. CDR3 sequence reads: CASSLTGGGVYNEQFF. The DNA for the CDR3 is TGTGCCAGCAGCTTAACGGGGGGTGGAGTCTACAATGAGCAGTTCTTC.

Regarding this clone: Other nucleotide sequences from this sample produce the same CDR3. This CDR3 is CAINPGSSGNTIYF. The DNA of the CDR3 is TGTGCCATCAACCCAGGGTCCTCTGGAAACACCATATATTTT. V usage is TRBV10-3 and J usage is TRBJ1-3, with D perhaps TRBD1 (5 bases). The ends were cut back, 7 bases at V and 0 bases at J, with 10 bases in the middle. CDR1 and CDR2 from the germline V gene are ENHRY and SYGVKD. The CDR3 sequence is 14 residues long.

The chain recombines TRBV29-1 with TRBJ2-5; maybe TRBD2 (6 bases). The germline V and J ends were trimmed by 7 bases and 2 bases, with 14 bases remaining between them. This CDR3 contains 13 residues. CDR1 is SQVTM, CDR2 ANQGSEA, per germline. CDR3 in amino acids: CSGGTAGQETQYF. CDR3 nucleotide sequence: TGCAGCGGTGGGACGGCGGGGCAAGAGACCCAGTACTTC.

The V and J genes are TRBV7-9 and TRBJ2-5; the match to TRBD2 covers 7 bases. The J segment lost 5 bases and the V segment lost 5 bases, leaving 11 bases of the junction unmatched. The CDR3 totals 15 residues. CDR1 and CDR2 (germline): SEHNR, FQNEAQ (reference sequence). The CDR3 loop reads CASSTVGLVRETQYF. The DNA of the CDR3 is TGTGCCAGCAGCACCGTCGGACTAGTGAGGGAGACCCAGTACTTC.

The table lists this clone with a few counts. The V call is TRBV7-9, the J call TRBJ1-2; D gene ambiguous. This CDR3 contains 12 residues. Germline V CDR1 and CDR2: SEHNR, FQNEAQ (reference sequence). Between the trimmed V and J ends, which lost 5 bases and 6 bases, there was a span of 10 bases. CDR3 amino acids: CASSPDIDGYTF. Here the CDR3 DNA reads TGTGCCAGCAGCCCTGACATAGATGGCTACACCTTC.

This chain links TRBV7-2 with TRBJ2-7; 7 bases map to TRBD2. This CDR3 comprises 13 residues. V trimming: 1 base; J trimming: 5 bases; junction bases outside the gene matches: 2. The V gene's germline CDR1 is SGHTA and CDR2 FQGNSA. CDR3 in DNA: TGTGCCAGCAGCTTAGGCGGGAGAAACGAGCAGTACTTC. This sequence encodes CASSLGGRNEQYF.

CDR3 region: CSALGGDPAFF. DNA for the CDR3: TGCAGCGCTTTGGGGGGGGACCCCGCTTTCTTT. The V gene is TRBV29-1, the J gene TRBJ1-1, with D perhaps TRBD1 (5 bases). Germline V gene data show CDR1 as SQVTM and CDR2 as ANQGSEA. The CDR3 totals 11 residues. V was cut by 7 bases and J by 11 bases, with 17 bases left in between. The full variable domain, its missing parts supplied by reference TRBV29-1 and TRBJ1-1, is SAVISQKPSRDICQRGTSLTIQCQVDSQVTMMFWYRQQPGQSLTLIATANQGSEATYESGFVIDKFPISRPNLTFSTLTVSNMSPEDSSIYLCSALGGDPAFFGQGTRLTVV.

The chain combines TRBV4-3 with TRBJ1-2, with D unclear. Per germline, CDR1 LGHNA and CDR2 YSLEER. There are 15 residues in the CDR3. Trimming took 1 base from V and 4 from J, leaving 13 bases between them. The CDR3 coding sequence is TGCGCCAGCAGCCAAGTTAAGGGTCCCTCCTATGGCTACACCTTC. It codes for CASSQVKGPSYGYTF.

The gene calls are TRBV5-1 and TRBJ1-4; a possible D gene is TRBD1 (5 bases). Trimming removed 3 bases at V and 6 bases at J, with 12 bases between. CDR1 SGHRS and CDR2 YFSETQ come from the germline V gene. The CDR3 consists of 14 residues. The CDR3 loop is CASSWAGDDEKLFF. Here the CDR3 DNA reads TGCGCCAGCAGCTGGGCGGGGGACGATGAAAAACTGTTTTTT.

V is TRBV5-4 and J is TRBJ2-3; 13 bases fit TRBD2. CDR1 SGHNT and CDR2 YYREEE come from the germline V gene (reference sequence). After removal of 5 bases from V and 2 bases from J, the junction contained 5 bases not matched to a gene. The CDR3 consists of 16 residues. The CDR3 loop is CASSRTSGRHTDTQYF. The DNA of the CDR3 is TGTGCCAGCAGTAGGACTAGCGGGAGACACACAGATACGCAGTATTTT.

This chain links TRBV5-1 with TRBJ2-7; D unresolved. The V end was cut by 4 bases, the J end by 3 bases, with 23 bases between. This CDR3 spans 17 amino acids. Germline CDR1 is SGHRS and CDR2 is YFSETQ. Here the CDR3 DNA reads TGCGCCAGCAGCCCCTCCGCACACTCCTACTCCCTCTACGAGCAGTACTTC. Protein: CASSPSAHSYSLYEQYF.

This clone was found once. The gene calls are TRBV5-6 and TRBJ2-1; no clear D. V was pared by 4 bases and J by 6 bases, with 23 bases between. CDR3 length equals 17 residues. Germline loops: CDR1 SGHDT, CDR2 YYEEEE. The CDR3 region is CASSIIGFGLRVNEQFF. As DNA, the CDR3 is TGTGCCAGCAGCATTATTGGGTTTGGATTACGGGTCAATGAGCAGTTCTTC. The full variable domain, with the rest looked up from reference TRBV5-6 and TRBJ2-1, is DAGVTQSPTHLIKTRGQQVTLRCSPKSGHDTVSWYQQALGQGPQFIFQYYEEEERQRGNFPDRFSGHQFPNYSSELNVNALLLGDSALYLCASSIIGFGLRVNEQFFGPGTRLTVL.

This sequence joins TRBV5-1 and TRBJ1-1; D perhaps matches TRBD1 (5 bases). The CDR3 totals 17 residues. V lost 7 bases and J 0 bases, leaving 22 bases between the germline ends. Per germline, CDR1 SGHRS and CDR2 YFSETQ. The CDR3 DNA follows: TGCGCCAGCGAACCCGATGGGGGGATGATTATGAACACTGAAGCTTTCTTT. Translation: CASEPDGGMIMNTEAFF. Full variable domain (missing parts from reference TRBV5-1 and TRBJ1-1): KAGVTQTPRYLIKTRGQQVTLSCSPISGHRSVSWYQQTPGQGLQFLFEYFSETQRNKGNFPGRFSGRQFSNSRSEMNVSTLELGDSALYLCASEPDGGMIMNTEAFFGQGTRLTVV.

The V gene is TRBV28, the J gene TRBJ2-7; the D is unclear. Trimming cost V 2 bases and J 0 bases, with 8 bases left between them. CDR1 and CDR2 (germline): MDHEN, SYDVKM. The CDR3 runs 14 residues. This chain's CDR3 is CASSLAGNSYEQYF. Here the CDR3 DNA reads TGTGCCAGCAGTTTAGCTGGCAACTCCTACGAGCAGTACTTC.

This sequence joins TRBV14 and TRBJ1-3; D uncertain. The CDR3 runs to 15 residues. Looked up from germline, CDR1 is SGHDN and CDR2 is FVKESK. Trimming removed 0 bases from V and 4 bases from J, with 10 bases in between. CDR3 region: CASSQDSGSGNTIYF. In DNA, the CDR3 is TGTGCCAGCAGCCAAGATTCTGGGTCCGGAAACACCATATATTTT.

The chain joins TRBV11-2 to TRBJ2-7; possible D gene TRBD2, 6 bases. V lost 2 bases and J 2 bases, leaving 13 bases between the germline ends. In germline, CDR1 is SGHAT, CDR2 FQNNGV. The CDR3 loop spans 15 amino acids. The CDR3 here is CASSLRIGGTYEQYF. The CDR3 nucleotides are TGTGCCAGCAGCTTAAGGATCGGCGGGACCTACGAGCAGTACTTC.

For the CDR3, the DNA is TGTGCCAGCAGGGGACAGGAGAACACTGAAGCTTTCTTT. Translating gives CASRGQENTEAFF. The chain links TRBV7-9 to TRBJ1-1; TRBD1 agrees at 8 bases. The germline V gene encodes CDR1 SEHNR and CDR2 FQNEAQ (reference sequence). The CDR3 is 13 amino acids. V lost 6 bases, J lost 1 base, and 1 base stayed unmatched. The whole variable domain, remainder taken from reference TRBV7-9 and TRBJ1-1, is DTGVSQNPRHKITKRGQNVTFRCDPISEHNRLYWYRQTLGQGPEFLTYFQNEAQLEKSRLLSDRFSAERPKGSFSTLEIQRTEQGDSAMYLCASRGQENTEAFFGQGTRLTVV.

V is TRBV9 and J is TRBJ1-5; unclear D gene. This CDR3 has 15 residues. V was trimmed by 5 bases and J by 2 bases, leaving 14 bases between them. CDR1 is SGDLS and CDR2 is YYNGEE in the germline V gene. CDR3 DNA sequence: TGTGCCAGCAGTGAGGGAATAGACGGCAATCAGCCCCAGCATTTT. Residues: CASSEGIDGNQPQHF.

The CDR3 is CAISGGGVGSGGQPQHF. The CDR3 DNA follows: TGTGCCATCAGTGGGGGTGGCGTGGGGTCAGGTGGTCAGCCCCAGCATTTT. The chain has TRBV10-3 and TRBJ1-5; D is unclear. V was clipped by 4 bases and J by 6 bases, with 22 bases between them. The germline V gene encodes CDR1 ENHRY and CDR2 SYGVKD. The CDR3 sequence is 17 residues long.

The chain links TRBV4-3 to TRBJ2-7, with 8 bases aligning to TRBD2. This CDR3 region has 15 residues. Germline CDR1 LGHNA, CDR2 YSLEER. The V and J ends lost 0 bases and 2 bases, in that order; junction bases with no gene match: 3. The CDR3 is CASSQDTSGAYEQYF. The CDR3, as DNA: TGCGCCAGCAGCCAAGATACTAGCGGAGCCTACGAGCAGTACTTC.

V usage is TRBV27 and J usage is TRBJ2-7; TRBD2 agrees at 7 bases. J gave up 3 bases and V 3 bases, and 5 bases lay outside the gene matches. Looked up from germline, CDR1 is MNHEY and CDR2 is SMNVEV (reference sequence). CDR3 size: 14 residues. CDR3 nucleotide sequence: TGTGCCAGCAGTTTCCTGACTAGCAGCTACGAGCAGTACTTC. Protein product: CASSFLTSSYEQYF.

The gene calls are TRBV6-5 and TRBJ2-7; 11 bases map to TRBD1. The germline V gene encodes CDR1 MNHEY and CDR2 SVGAGI. Unmatched junction bases numbered 4, after V lost 0 bases and J lost 3 bases. The length of the CDR3 is 16 residues. The CDR3 protein is CASSYSPGTGGYEQYF. The CDR3 DNA reads TGTGCCAGCAGTTACTCTCCCGGGACAGGGGGCTACGAGCAGTACTTC.

The V call is TRBV28, the J call TRBJ1-4; D call uncertain. Trimming stripped 5 bases from V and 2 bases from J, with 9 bases between. Germline lookup yields CDR1 MDHEN and CDR2 SYDVKM. There are 14 residues in the CDR3. The CDR3 nucleotides read TGTGCCAGCAGTCCATTACACACTAATGAAAAACTGTTTTTT. Translating gives CASSPLHTNEKLFF.

V is TRBV7-3 and J is TRBJ2-1; weak D call: TRBD1 (5 bases). CDR3 length: 13 residues. V lost 2 bases, J lost 9 bases, and 11 bases lay in between. Germline CDR1 SGHTA, CDR2 FQGTGA. The DNA for the CDR3 is TGTGCCAGCAGCTTAGACACAGGCAGTGAGCAGTTCTTC. It yields the protein CASSLDTGSEQFF.